This is a list of T cell receptor beta chains from one sample in a study of cytomegalovirus exposure and HLA in healthy donors. Using immunoSEQ multiplex PCR, the repertoire was profiled, and TCRdb retains in-frame clones only, with some absent. Here the sample spans 150,000 to 200,000 clones, roughly 82% being singletons. The specimen was PBMCs. Every receptor here comes from a man aged 35 to 55 in good health and CMV-seronegative. Both conserved end residues are part of each CDR3. A D gene is named only where the DNA matches it firmly. Where a row states a size, it is once, few, many or the class of an expanded clone; other rows omit it.

TRBJ1-4 . . TRBV5-1 CASSSRGYGEKLFF TGCGCCAGCAGCTCTCGGGGGTATGGTGAAAAACTGTTTTTT
TRBJ2-1 TRBD1 . TRBV5-1 CASSWGTGKRRGDYNEQFF TGCGCCAGCAGCTGGGGGACAGGGAAAAGGCGGGGAGATTACAATGAGCAGTTCTTC
TRBJ2-2 . once TRBV7-8 CASSFGTGRTGELFF TGTGCCAGCAGCTTCGGGACTGGGCGGACCGGGGAGCTGTTTTTT
TRBJ2-7 TRBD2 . TRBV30 CARSGGWAGLANSYEQYF TGTGCCCGGAGTGGGGGGTGGGCCGGACTAGCGAACTCCTACGAGCAGTACTTC
TRBJ2-2 . . TRBV4-1 CASSPSQRTSPGELFF TGCGCCAGCAGCCCGTCCCAAAGGACTTCACCCGGGGAGCTGTTTTTT
TRBJ1-1 . . TRBV6-5 CASSWGMTGNTEAFF TGTGCCAGCAGTTGGGGGATGACAGGGAACACTGAAGCTTTCTTT
TRBJ2-3 TRBD2 . TRBV5-8 CASSPWGGSTDTQYF TGTGCCAGCAGCCCGTGGGGGGGTAGCACAGATACGCAGTATTTT
TRBJ1-2 TRBD1 . TRBV29-1 CSVDGQGATNYGYTF TGCAGCGTTGACGGACAGGGGGCTACTAACTATGGCTACACCTTC
TRBJ1-1 . . TRBV20-1 CSARSQTRAFF TGCAGTGCTAGATCCCAAACGAGAGCTTTCTTT
TRBJ1-1 TRBD1 . TRBV11-2 CASSSRTGASEAFF TGTGCCAGCAGCTCAAGAACAGGGGCCTCTGAAGCTTTCTTT
TRBJ2-4 . . TRBV4-3 CASSQSQGVLAKNIQYF TGCGCCAGCAGCCAATCACAGGGAGTACTAGCCAAAAACATTCAGTACTTC
TRBJ2-5 TRBD2 . TRBV4-3 CASSQGASGRAGETQYF TGCGCCAGCAGCCAAGGGGCTAGCGGGAGGGCCGGGGAGACCCAGTACTTC
TRBJ2-3 . . TRBV2 CASSDLALRYF TGTGCCAGCAGTGATCTAGCGTTGCGGTATTTT
TRBJ2-7 TRBD2 . TRBV14 CASSQLVAGSYEQYF TGTGCCAGCAGCCAACTAGTAGCGGGGTCCTACGAGCAGTACTTC
TRBJ2-6 TRBD2 . TRBV5-6 CASSNGLAFSGANVLTF TGTGCCAGCAGCAATGGACTAGCCTTCTCTGGGGCCAACGTCCTGACTTTC
TRBJ1-2 . . TRBV9 CASSVDRNYGYTF TGTGCCAGCAGCGTCGACAGAAACTATGGCTACACCTTC
TRBJ1-1 . . TRBV2 CASSELGQGATEAFF TGTGCCAGCAGTGAGTTAGGGCAGGGCGCCACTGAAGCTTTCTTT
TRBJ2-1 . . TRBV7-3 CASSSGLPNEQFF TGTGCCAGCAGCTCGGGACTCCCGAATGAGCAGTTCTTC
TRBJ1-1 TRBD1 . TRBV10-3 CAIRDREDTEAFF TGTGCCATCAGGGACAGGGAGGACACTGAAGCTTTCTTT
TRBJ1-4 . . TRBV5-6 CASSFSAVGGNEKLFF TGTGCCAGCAGCTTCTCGGCCGTTGGGGGGAATGAAAAACTGTTTTTT
TRBJ2-1 TRBD1 . TRBV7-9 CASSSPGQGARDEQFF TGTGCCAGCAGCTCACCGGGACAGGGGGCGAGGGATGAGCAGTTCTTC
TRBJ2-7 TRBD2 . TRBV10-3 CAIRDTSGRALEQYF TGTGCCATCAGGGATACTAGCGGGAGGGCCCTCGAGCAGTACTTC
TRBJ2-5 . . TRBV11-2 CASSSGTQQETQYF TGTGCCAGCAGCTCCGGGACACAGCAAGAGACCCAGTACTTC
TRBJ2-7 TRBD1 . TRBV30 CAWSPDRGYEQYF TGTGCCTGGAGCCCCGACAGGGGCTACGAGCAGTACTTC
TRBJ1-2 . . TRBV29-1 CSSVGLGQGGGYGYTF TGCAGCAGCGTTGGTCTAGGCCAGGGAGGGGGCTATGGCTACACCTTC
TRBJ2-7 TRBD1 once TRBV7-3 CASSLDRGRNEQYF TGTGCCAGCAGCCTGGACAGGGGACGCAACGAGCAGTACTTC
TRBJ2-3 . few TRBV5-1 CASSRRTEATTDTQYF TGCGCCAGCAGCCGAAGGACGGAGGCCACCACAGATACGCAGTATTTT
TRBJ2-7 . few TRBV6-1 CASSPGHVSYEQYF TGTGCCAGCAGTCCGGGACACGTCTCCTACGAGCAGTACTTC
TRBJ2-3 TRBD1 . TRBV29-1 CSVEDWTGDMGADTQYF TGCAGCGTTGAAGACTGGACAGGGGACATGGGCGCAGATACGCAGTATTTT
TRBJ2-1 . . TRBV28 CASSLGSHSSYNEQFF TGTGCCAGCAGTTTAGGCTCCCACAGCTCCTACAATGAGCAGTTCTTC
TRBJ2-1 . . TRBV5-1 CASSLEWMWQGQFF TGCGCCAGCAGCTTGGAATGGATGTGGCAGGGGCAGTTCTTC
TRBJ2-3 TRBD2 . TRBV4-2 CASSPQLAGVSDTQYF TGTGCCAGCAGCCCCCAACTAGCGGGAGTTTCAGATACGCAGTATTTT
TRBJ2-7 TRBD1 once TRBV5-6 CASSRTGGSEQYF TGTGCCAGCAGCAGGACAGGGGGCTCCGAGCAGTACTTC
TRBJ2-1 . . TRBV5-1 CASSLGVEQFF TGCGCCAGCAGTTTAGGGGTTGAGCAGTTCTTC
TRBJ1-6 TRBD1 . TRBV10-3 CAISEMDRINSPLHF TGTGCCATCAGTGAGATGGACAGGATTAATTCACCCCTCCACTTT
TRBJ2-7 TRBD2 . TRBV7-2 CASSTRLAGAYEQYF TGTGCCAGCAGCACCCGACTAGCGGGGGCCTACGAGCAGTACTTC
TRBJ2-3 . once TRBV19 CASSIQASNADTQYF TGTGCCAGTAGTATTCAGGCGAGTAATGCAGATACGCAGTATTTT
TRBJ1-2 TRBD1 . TRBV27 CASSPIDRVGYGYTF TGTGCCAGCAGTCCGATCGACAGGGTTGGGTATGGCTACACCTTC
TRBJ1-1 . . TRBV9 CASSAYRNTEAFF TGTGCCAGCAGCGCCTATAGAAACACTGAAGCTTTCTTT
TRBJ2-3 . . TRBV15 CATSSGFRALTDTQYF TGTGCCACCAGCAGTGGGTTCAGGGCCCTCACAGATACGCAGTATTTT